The TCR beta chain under discussion was sequenced for a study of T cell repertoires in ileal Crohn's disease. General study points: High-frequency clones were more common in sorted CD8 than CD4 cells.

Clones were read by immunoSEQ multiplex PCR, and TCRdb kept only the in-frame ones, dropping some. The sample includes some 60,000 clones, around nine tenths of them seen just once. Time point described: neoterminal ileum biopsy at postoperative endoscopy, about 6 months after surgery. Note on this clone: Its target is not known.

CDR3 length: 18 residues. In germline, CDR1 is LGHNT, CDR2 FRNRAP. With 3 bases clipped from V and 7 bases from J, the junction kept 21 bases outside the gene matches. Sequenced input: ileal tissue. This TCR derives from an adult with Crohn's disease. This rearrangement joins TRBV12-5 to TRBJ2-7; 7 positions match TRBD1. CDR3 loop: CASGFIGQVAKHSMEQYF. DNA for the CDR3: TGTGCTAGTGGTTTTATAGGACAGGTAGCAAAACACTCGATGGAGCAGTACTTC.